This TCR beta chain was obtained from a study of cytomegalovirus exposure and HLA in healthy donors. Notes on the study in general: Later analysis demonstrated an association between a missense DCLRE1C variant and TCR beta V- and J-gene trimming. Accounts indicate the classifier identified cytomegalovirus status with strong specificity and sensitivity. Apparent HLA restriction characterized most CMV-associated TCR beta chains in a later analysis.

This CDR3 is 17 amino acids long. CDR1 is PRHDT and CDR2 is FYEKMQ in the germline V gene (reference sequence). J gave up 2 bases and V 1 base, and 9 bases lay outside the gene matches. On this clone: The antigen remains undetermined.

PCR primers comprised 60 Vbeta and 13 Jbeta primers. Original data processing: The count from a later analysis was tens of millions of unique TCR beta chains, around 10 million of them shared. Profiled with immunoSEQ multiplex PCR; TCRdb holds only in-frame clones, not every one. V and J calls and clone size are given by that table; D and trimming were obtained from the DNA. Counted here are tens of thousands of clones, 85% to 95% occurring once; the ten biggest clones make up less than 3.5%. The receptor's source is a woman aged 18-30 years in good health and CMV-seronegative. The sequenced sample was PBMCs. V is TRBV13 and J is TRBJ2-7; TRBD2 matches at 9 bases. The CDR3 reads CASSLVMRTSDPYEQYF. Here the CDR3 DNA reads TGTGCCAGCAGCTTAGTGATGAGGACTAGCGACCCCTACGAGCAGTACTTC.